Each of the 2 T cell receptor beta chains below was sequenced from the same sample in a study of shared clonotypes between healthy human individuals. The assay was immunoSEQ multiplex PCR, and TCRdb's table has in-frame clones only and misses some. The data show about 1 million clones, with about 75% seen just once and approximately 1.5% held by the top ten. Sample: memory CD4+ T cells sorted from blood. Subset reported: CD45RA-negative fraction. These receptors came from a man aged 18 to 29 in good health.

In nucleotides, the CDR3 is TGTGCCAGCAGCCCACGACAGGGAAACTATAATTCACCCCTCCACTTT. Protein sequence: CASSPRQGNYNSPLHF. The chain links TRBV9 to TRBJ1-6, with TRBD1 matching over 7 bases. The ends lost 4 bases at V and 3 bases at J; junction bases unmatched: 7. This CDR3 spans 16 amino acids. The germline CDR1 and CDR2 sequences are SGDLS and YYNGEE.

The chain uses TRBV30 and TRBJ2-7, with D tentatively TRBD1 (5 bases). The CDR3 is 14 residues long. Germline CDR1 is GTSNPN and CDR2 is SVGIG (reference sequence). V was shortened by 1 base and J by 3 bases, with 13 bases between the two germline ends. In DNA form, the CDR3 reads TGTGCCTGGAGTGGCCTCAGGGAAAGCTACGAGCAGTACTTC. As protein: CAWSGLRESYEQYF. The full variable domain, in which reference TRBV30 and TRBJ2-7 provide the parts outside the CDR3, is SQTIHQWPATLVQPVGSPLSLECTVEGTSNPNLYWYRQAAGRGLQLLFYSVGIGQISSEVPQNLSASRPQDRQFILSSKKLLLSDSGFYLCAWSGLRESYEQYFGPGTRLTVT.